The entry below describes one T cell receptor beta chain. Its antigen is unidentified. The sample's treatment: oral pan-JAK inhibitor, 5-10 mg twice daily. RNA was isolated and reverse transcribed to cDNA, the sequencing template. Assay used: immunoSEQ multiplex PCR; TCRdb lists only in-frame clones, some missing. This sample has 150,000 to 200,000 clones; more than 50% occur once, and the top ten carry 1%. The data are from a study of CD8+ T cells in alopecia areata. Looking at the study overall: Treated patients were given oral tofacitinib, which was dosed at 5 to 10 mg twice daily. General observations from the study: Scalp repertoires also include resident alphabeta T cells from normal skin. Scalp clonality, together with expanded CD8+ clones among the top 100, fell significantly with tofacitinib.

The germline V gene has CDR1 MNHEY and CDR2 SMNVEV (reference sequence). The V and J ends lost 3 bases and 5 bases respectively, with 9 bases between them. The CDR3 consists of 13 residues. The chain has TRBV27 and TRBJ2-3, with D possibly TRBD1 on 5 matching bases. This specimen was CD4+ T cells sorted from blood, taken at week 24, from a patient treated with tofacitinib. The origin of this receptor is a human donor with alopecia areata. This CDR3 reads CASSFIGVDTQYF. The CDR3 nucleotides are TGTGCCAGCAGTTTCATAGGGGTAGATACGCAGTATTTT.